This TCR beta chain was retrieved from a study of T cell repertoires and HLA-DP antigens. Study background: In vitro CD4+ alloreactivity was against HeLa-presented HLA-DP.

Method: immunoSEQ multiplex PCR; TCRdb's copy keeps in-frame clones and lacks some. Here the sample spans tens of thousands of clones, roughly 77% being singletons. Notes on this clone: The antigen is not known.

This TCR derives from a man in his fifties or sixties in good health and CMV-seronegative. The source material was CD4+ T cells from PBMCs.

CDR3 protein: CASSFRGFDRGDIQYF. The CDR3 nucleotides are TGTGCCAGCAGCTTTAGAGGGTTTGACAGGGGAGACATTCAGTACTTC. The V and J genes are TRBV7-8 and TRBJ2-4, with TRBD1 matching over 8 bases. This CDR3 contains 16 residues. Looked up from germline, CDR1 is SGHVS and CDR2 is FQNEAQ. V shed 3 bases and J 8 bases; nucleotides not matched to a gene: 12.